A single sample is the source of the 11 T cell receptor beta chains below, sequenced in a study of regulatory T cells in long-lasting Graves disease. Arm-PCR of CDR3 regions with iRepertoire HTBI primers generated TCR beta libraries. One entry per CDR3 protein, called by TCRdb with MiXCR from the multiplex PCR reads. The data hold roughly 400,000 distinct CDR3 sequences, with 15% observed a single time. The time point was: newly diagnosed GD, antithyroid drugs for less than 3 months. The TCR library was prepared using RNA isolated from PBMCs. The same sample was also studied in work on T cells in Graves' hyperthyroidism and ophthalmopathy.

The specimen comprised peripheral blood mononuclear cells (PBMCs), sampled at new diagnosis, from a patient treated with antithyroid drugs. These receptors were taken from a woman in her forties with Graves disease.

The table lists this clonotype with many counts. V and J are TRBV6-2 or TRBV6-3 and TRBJ2-2; 10 bases are a match to TRBD2. CDR1 is MNHEY, CDR2 SVGEGT, per germline. The CDR3 is made up of 19 amino acids. Trimming cost V 2 bases and J 1 base; bases outside gene matches: 10. CDR3 in amino acids: CASSYRALGLAVNTGELFF. The CDR3, as DNA: TGTGCCAGCAGTTACAGGGCGTTAGGACTAGCGGTGAACACCGGGGAGCTGTTTTTT.

In this sample, this clonotype turned up many times. The chain has TRBV3-1 and TRBJ2-7; D ambiguous. The CDR3 has 14 amino acids. Germline values: CDR1 LGHDT, CDR2 YNNKEL (reference sequence). Between the trimmed V and J ends, which lost 2 bases and 0 bases, there was a span of 8 bases. In DNA, the CDR3 is TGTGCCAGCAGCCAAATGACGAACTCCTACGAGCAGTACTTC. Its translation: CASSQMTNSYEQYF.

This chain uses TRBV12-3 or TRBV12-4 with TRBJ2-5; 8 nucleotides match TRBD1. V shed 8 bases and J 1 base; nucleotides not matched to a gene: 3. This CDR3 is built from 13 residues. The CDR3 nucleotides are TGTGCCAGCGGGGACAGGACCCAAGAGACCCAGTACTTC. Translation: CASGDRTQETQYF.

Ten or more counts support this clonotype. This chain links TRBV12-3 or TRBV12-4 with TRBJ2-3; 8 bases line up with TRBD1. Trimming took 10 bases from V and 7 from J; bases not matched to a gene: 10. The CDR3 has 13 amino acids. This CDR3 is CATERQGANTQYF. CDR3 DNA: TGTGCCACCGAAAGGCAGGGGGCAAATACGCAGTATTTT.

Only a few counts were recorded for this clonotype. The chain employs TRBV4-1 and TRBJ1-5; no clear D. Trimming removed 1 base at V and 9 bases at J, with 10 bases between. Germline assignment: CDR1 MGHRA and CDR2 YSYEKL. This CDR3 is 13 amino acids long. The CDR3 DNA follows: TGCGCCAGCAGCCAAGTTCAGGTCTCGCCCCAGCATTTT. Translating it yields CASSQVQVSPQHF.

This clonotype has only one observation. V usage is TRBV4-1 and J usage is TRBJ1-4; a possible D gene is TRBD1 (6 bases). The CDR3 extends over 15 amino acids. Germline values: CDR1 MGHRA, CDR2 YSYEKL. V lost 2 bases and J 7 bases, leaving 14 bases between the germline ends. The CDR3 region is CASSQQQGRGEKLFF. CDR3 bases: TGCGCCAGCAGCCAACAACAGGGTCGGGGTGAAAAACTGTTTTTT.

This chain uses TRBV11-3 with TRBJ1-4, with TRBD1 as a possible D gene (6 bases). V dropped 4 bases and J dropped 7 bases, with 16 bases sitting between them. Germline V gives CDR1 SGHNT, CDR2 YENEEA. The CDR3 loop spans 15 amino acids. The CDR3 region is CASSSTGRVGEKLFF. As DNA, the CDR3 is TGTGCCAGCAGCTCGACAGGAAGAGTTGGTGAAAAACTGTTTTTT.

This clonotype was counted ten times or more. The V call is TRBV7-8, the J call TRBJ2-5, with no clear D. The germline CDR1 and CDR2 sequences are SGHVS and FQNEAQ. The length of the CDR3 is 13 residues. V lost 2 bases to trimming and J lost 1 base, with 5 bases between them. The CDR3 reads CASSLSIQETQYF. CDR3 sequence (DNA): TGTGCCAGCAGCTTATCCATCCAAGAGACCCAGTACTTC.

This clonotype was seen many times. The chain carries TRBV12-3 or TRBV12-4 and TRBJ2-2; either TRBD1 or TRBD2 may fit D (5 bases each). This CDR3 comprises 15 residues. With 5 bases removed from V and 0 bases from J, the gap between germline ends came to 10 bases. This chain's CDR3 is CASSPGTTNTGELFF. The DNA for the CDR3 is TGTGCCAGCAGTCCCGGGACCACGAACACCGGGGAGCTGTTTTTT.

The table lists this clonotype with many counts. V usage is TRBV27 and J usage is TRBJ1-1; TRBD1 might be the D (5 bases). V dropped 0 bases and J dropped 1 base, with 9 bases sitting between them. This CDR3 is 15 amino acids long. The V gene's germline CDR1 is MNHEY and CDR2 SMNVEV (reference sequence). CDR3 residues: CASSLSQGGNTEAFF. In DNA form, the CDR3 reads TGTGCCAGCAGTTTATCGCAGGGAGGGAACACTGAAGCTTTCTTT.

This clonotype showed up many times. The chain recombines TRBV12-5 with TRBJ2-1, with D hard to call. This CDR3 contains 14 residues. Germline CDR1 is LGHNT and CDR2 is FRNRAP. The ends were cut back, 0 bases at V and 8 bases at J, with 11 bases in the middle. The CDR3 region has the DNA TGTGCTAGTGGTTTGGTTAGTAAGGGCGATGAGCAGTTCTTC. Amino acids: CASGLVSKGDEQFF.